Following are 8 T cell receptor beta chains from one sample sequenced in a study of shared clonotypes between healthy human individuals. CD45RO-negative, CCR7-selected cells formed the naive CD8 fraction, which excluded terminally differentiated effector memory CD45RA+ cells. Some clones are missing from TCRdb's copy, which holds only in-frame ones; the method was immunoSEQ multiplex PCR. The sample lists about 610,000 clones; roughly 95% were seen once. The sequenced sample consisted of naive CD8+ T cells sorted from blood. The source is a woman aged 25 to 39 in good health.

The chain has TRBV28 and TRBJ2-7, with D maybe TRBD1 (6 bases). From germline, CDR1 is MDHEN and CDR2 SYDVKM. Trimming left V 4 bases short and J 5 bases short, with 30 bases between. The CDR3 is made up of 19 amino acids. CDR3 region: CASSSRSDARQVPPHEQYF. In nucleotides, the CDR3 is TGTGCCAGCAGTTCCCGATCCGACGCGAGACAGGTACCGCCCCACGAGCAGTACTTC.

The CDR3 sequence is CASMGLGTPGYTF. The CDR3 nucleotides read TGTGCCAGCATGGGACTGGGTACTCCTGGCTACACCTTC. This chain connects TRBV2 to TRBJ1-2, with a possible D match to TRBD1 (5 bases). The CDR3 spans 13 residues. Germline loops: CDR1 SNHLY, CDR2 FYNNEI. V was clipped by 7 bases and J by 7 bases, with 16 bases between them.

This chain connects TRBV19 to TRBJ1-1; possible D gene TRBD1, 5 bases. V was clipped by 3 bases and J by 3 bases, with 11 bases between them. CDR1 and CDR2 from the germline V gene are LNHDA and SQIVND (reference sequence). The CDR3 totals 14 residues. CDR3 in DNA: TGTGCCAGTAGTATTGGTGCCAGGGACACTGAAGCTTTCTTT. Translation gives CASSIGARDTEAFF.

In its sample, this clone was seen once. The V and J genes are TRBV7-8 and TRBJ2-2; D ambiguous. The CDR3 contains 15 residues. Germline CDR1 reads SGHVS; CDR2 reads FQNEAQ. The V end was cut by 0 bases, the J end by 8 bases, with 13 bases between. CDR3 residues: CASSLAPVTWGELFF. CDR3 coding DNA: TGTGCCAGCAGCTTAGCGCCAGTCACCTGGGGGGAGCTGTTTTTT.

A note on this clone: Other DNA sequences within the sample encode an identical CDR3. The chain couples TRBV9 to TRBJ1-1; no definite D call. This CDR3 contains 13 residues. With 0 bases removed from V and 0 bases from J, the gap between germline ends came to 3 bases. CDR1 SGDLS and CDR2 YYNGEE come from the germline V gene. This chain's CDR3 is CASSVGMNTEAFF. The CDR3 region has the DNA TGTGCCAGCAGCGTAGGGATGAACACTGAAGCTTTCTTT. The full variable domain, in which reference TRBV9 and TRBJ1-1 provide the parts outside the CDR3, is DSGVTQTPKHLITATGQRVTLRCSPRSGDLSVYWYQQSLDQGLQFLIQYYNGEERAKGNILERFSAQQFPDLHSELNLSSLELGDSALYFCASSVGMNTEAFFGQGTRLTVV.

The CDR3 loop is CASSVIADEQFF. The CDR3 region has the DNA TGTGCCAGCAGTGTTATTGCCGACGAGCAGTTCTTC. This rearrangement joins TRBV2 to TRBJ2-1, with unresolved D. This CDR3 is built from 12 residues. The V end was cut by 4 bases, the J end by 10 bases, with 11 bases between. The germline V gene has CDR1 SNHLY and CDR2 FYNNEI.

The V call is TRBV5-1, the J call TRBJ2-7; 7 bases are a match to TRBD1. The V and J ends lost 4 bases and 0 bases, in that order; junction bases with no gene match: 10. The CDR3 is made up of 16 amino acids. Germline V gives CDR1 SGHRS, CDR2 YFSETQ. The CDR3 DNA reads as TGCGCCAGCAGCCCCGACAGGGACGATGACTCCTACGAGCAGTACTTC. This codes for CASSPDRDDDSYEQYF.

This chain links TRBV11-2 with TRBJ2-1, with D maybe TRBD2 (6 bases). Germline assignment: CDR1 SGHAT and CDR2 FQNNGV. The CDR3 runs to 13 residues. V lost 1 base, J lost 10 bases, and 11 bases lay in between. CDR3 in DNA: TGTGCCAGCAGCTTAGCGGGGGTTCTGGAGCAGTTCTTC. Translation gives CASSLAGVLEQFF.